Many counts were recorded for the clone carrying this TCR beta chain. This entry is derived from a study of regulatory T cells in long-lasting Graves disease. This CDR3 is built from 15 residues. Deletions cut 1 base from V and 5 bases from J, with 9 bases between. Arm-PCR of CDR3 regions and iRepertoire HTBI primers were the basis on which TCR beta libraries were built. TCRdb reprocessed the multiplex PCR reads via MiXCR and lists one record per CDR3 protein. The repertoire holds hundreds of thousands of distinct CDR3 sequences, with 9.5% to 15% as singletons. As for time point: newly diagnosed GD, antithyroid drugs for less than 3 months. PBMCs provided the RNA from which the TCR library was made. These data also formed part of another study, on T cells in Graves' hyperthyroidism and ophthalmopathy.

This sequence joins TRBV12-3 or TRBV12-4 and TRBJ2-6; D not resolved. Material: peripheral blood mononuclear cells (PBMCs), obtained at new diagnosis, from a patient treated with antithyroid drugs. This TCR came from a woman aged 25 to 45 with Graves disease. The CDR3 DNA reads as TGTGCCAGCAGTTTAGGACGGCCCTGGGCCAACGTCCTGACTTTC. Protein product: CASSLGRPWANVLTF.